The 12 T cell receptor beta chains in this list originate from one sample, sequenced in a study of T cell responses to AZD1222 COVID-19 vaccine. Method: immunoSEQ multiplex PCR; TCRdb's copy keeps in-frame clones and lacks some. Among over 100,000 clones listed, approximately 88% were seen once. The sequenced sample was peripheral blood, obtained on day 0 of AZD1222 vaccination. Source of these receptors: an adult in good health.

This clone was counted a few times. V usage is TRBV6-6 and J usage is TRBJ1-1, with D unresolved. Germline V CDR1 and CDR2: MNHNY, SVGAGI (reference sequence). This CDR3 spans 13 amino acids. Trimming shortened V by 0 bases and J by 6 bases, and 8 bases separated the two germline ends. The CDR3 bases are TGTGCCAGCAGTTACTCAAAGGGAGCTGAAGCTTTCTTT. This translates into CASSYSKGAEAFF.

The chain combines TRBV18 with TRBJ1-6; the D gene is possibly TRBD1 (6 bases). Trimming removed 5 bases from V and 0 bases from J, with 11 bases in between. Germline V CDR1 and CDR2: KGHSH, LQKENI. The CDR3 contains 16 residues. The CDR3 nucleotides are TGTGCCAGCTCAACCCAGGGGAGCTCCTATAATTCACCCCTCCACTTT. It codes for CASSTQGSSYNSPLHF.

This chain links TRBV11-1 with TRBJ1-4; D is possibly TRBD1 (6 bases). This CDR3 contains 14 residues. Germline loops: CDR1 SGHAT, CDR2 FQDESV (reference sequence). Between the trimmed V and J ends, which lost 4 bases and 8 bases, there was a span of 14 bases. This CDR3 reads CASSSRTATEKLFF. CDR3 in DNA: TGTGCCAGCAGCTCCCGGACAGCCACCGAAAAACTGTTTTTT. The variable domain in full, with the rest retrieved from reference TRBV11-1 and TRBJ1-4, is EAEVAQSPRYKITEKSQAVAFWCDPISGHATLYWYRQILGQGPELLVQFQDESVVDDSQLPKDRFSAERLKGVDSTLKIQPAELGDSAMYLCASSSRTATEKLFFGSGTQLSVL.

The chain couples TRBV9 to TRBJ2-1, with 12 bases that match TRBD1. J lost 7 bases, V lost 3 bases, and 8 bases had no gene match. Germline V lookup: CDR1 SGDLS, CDR2 YYNGEE. This CDR3 contains 16 residues. The CDR3 region is CASSGTGTGGGNEQFF. For the CDR3, the DNA is TGTGCCAGCAGCGGCACCGGGACAGGGGGCGGGAATGAGCAGTTCTTC.

V and J are TRBV5-4 and TRBJ2-1; D perhaps matches TRBD2 (6 bases). Germline CDR1 SGHNT, CDR2 YYREEE (reference sequence). Trimming removed 1 base from V and 1 base from J, with 9 bases in between. This CDR3 contains 15 residues. CDR3 nucleotide sequence: TGTGCCAGCAGCTTGCCCGGGACTTCCTACAATGAGCAGTTCTTC. It is translated as CASSLPGTSYNEQFF.

This clone was seen a single time. CDR3 sequence: CASSERHRGGGNTGELFF. CDR3 in DNA: TGCGCCAGCAGCGAAAGACACAGGGGAGGAGGAAACACCGGGGAGCTGTTTTTT. This chain links TRBV5-1 with TRBJ2-2; TRBD1 might be the D (7 bases). The CDR3 loop spans 18 amino acids. CDR1 is SGHRS, CDR2 YFSETQ, per germline. Trimming stripped 4 bases from V and 2 bases from J, with 21 bases between.

This clone was recorded only once. The chain recombines TRBV10-2 with TRBJ2-1; 10 bases are a match to TRBD1. Per the germline V gene, CDR1 is WSHSY and CDR2 is SAAADI. This CDR3 comprises 15 residues. Trimming took 8 bases from V and 4 from J; bases not matched to a gene: 8. The DNA for the CDR3 is TGCGCCAGCGGGTTTCCGGGACAGGGGTACAATGAGCAGTTCTTC. It codes for CASGFPGQGYNEQFF.

This clone was recorded a few times. The chain has TRBV7-2 and TRBJ2-2; no definite D call. V dropped 1 base and J dropped 6 bases, with 15 bases sitting between them. The CDR3 extends over 16 amino acids. Germline V gene lookup returns CDR1 SGHTA and CDR2 FQGNSA. The CDR3 region is CASSLVGRKGPGELFF. The CDR3 nucleotides are TGTGCCAGCAGCTTAGTCGGCAGAAAAGGGCCCGGGGAGCTGTTTTTT.

The genes are TRBV5-1 and TRBJ1-5; possibly TRBD1 for D (5 bases). Germline-derived CDR1 and CDR2 are SGHRS and YFSETQ. With 0 bases removed from V and 4 bases from J, the gap between germline ends came to 11 bases. This CDR3 spans 15 amino acids. CDR3 in DNA: TGCGCCAGCAGCTTGGAGCCGGGACCTAATCAGCCCCAGCATTTT. Amino acid sequence: CASSLEPGPNQPQHF.

The chain carries TRBV5-4 and TRBJ2-1, with D uncertain. Trimming pared 2 bases from V and 0 bases from J, leaving 3 bases between. Germline lookup yields CDR1 SGHNT and CDR2 YYREEE (reference sequence). The CDR3 contains 13 residues. CDR3 nucleotides: TGTGCCAGCAGCTTTGTCTCCTACAATGAGCAGTTCTTC. It encodes CASSFVSYNEQFF.

The J gene is TRBJ1-2, the V gene TRBV24-1; the D gene is possibly TRBD1 (5 bases). This CDR3 region has 18 residues. The V end lost 4 bases, the J end lost 8 bases, and 28 bases lay between the germline ends. Looked up from germline, CDR1 is KGHDR and CDR2 is SFDVKD. CDR3 DNA sequence: TGTGCCACCAGTGAAGAAACAGGTTGGAGGAATAGAAAAAGAGGCTACACCTTC. Amino acids: CATSEETGWRNRKRGYTF.

The chain has TRBV5-1 and TRBJ1-2, with D possibly matching TRBD1 (5 bases). The length of the CDR3 is 12 residues. CDR1 and CDR2 from the germline V gene are SGHRS and YFSETQ. Trimming removed 2 bases at V and 6 bases at J, with 8 bases between. The CDR3 sequence is CASSLGQHGYTF. CDR3 DNA sequence: TGCGCCAGCAGCTTAGGACAACATGGCTACACCTTC.